The rows below give T cell receptor beta chains drawn from one sample of a study of cytotoxic CD8 clonotypes in ibrutinib-treated CLL. The assay was immunoSEQ multiplex PCR, and TCRdb's table has in-frame clones only and misses some. This table has almost 85,000 clones, about 86% appearing once. The source material was PBMCs, sampled before ibrutinib treatment. These receptors were taken from a human donor with chronic lymphocytic leukemia. The CDR3 runs from the conserved cysteine through the conserved F or W. A D gene is named only where the DNA matches it firmly. Size is stated for part of the rows, as once, few or many counts, or as a class when the clone is expanded.

abundance: NA; d_gene: NA; j_gene: TRBJ1-1; len: 13; v_gene: TRBV7-6; CDR3aa: CASSPREGTEAFF; CDR3nt: TGTGCCAGCAGCCCCCGGGAGGGGACTGAAGCTTTCTTT
abundance: NA; d_gene: NA; j_gene: TRBJ1-2; len: 14; v_gene: TRBV28; CDR3aa: CASRIQGRAGGYTF; CDR3nt: TGTGCCAGCAGGATTCAGGGCAGGGCGGGAGGCTACACCTTC
abundance: NA; d_gene: TRBD2; j_gene: TRBJ2-7; len: 15; v_gene: TRBV9; CDR3aa: CASSSSNSGRAEQYF; CDR3nt: TGTGCCAGCAGCTCCTCGAACAGCGGGAGGGCCGAGCAGTACTTC
abundance: once; d_gene: TRBD1; j_gene: TRBJ1-4; len: 15; v_gene: TRBV5-1; CDR3aa: CASSLRTGTGEKLFF; CDR3nt: TGCGCCAGCAGCTTGCGGACCGGGACAGGGGAAAAACTGTTTTTT
abundance: NA; d_gene: TRBD2; j_gene: TRBJ2-7; len: 17; v_gene: TRBV5-1; CDR3aa: CASSLVPRTSGSYEQYF; CDR3nt: TGCGCCAGCAGCTTGGTTCCCAGGACTAGCGGTTCCTACGAGCAGTACTTC
abundance: once; d_gene: TRBD1; j_gene: TRBJ2-2; len: 15; v_gene: TRBV14; CDR3aa: CASSPGQQNTGELFF; CDR3nt: TGTGCCAGCAGCCCGGGACAGCAAAACACCGGGGAGCTGTTTTTT
abundance: NA; d_gene: NA; j_gene: TRBJ2-7; len: 15; v_gene: TRBV7-3; CDR3aa: CASSYRATGNYEQYF; CDR3nt: TGTGCCAGCAGCTACCGGGCCACAGGGAACTACGAGCAGTACTTC
abundance: NA; d_gene: NA; j_gene: TRBJ1-1; len: 14; v_gene: TRBV5-4; CDR3aa: CASSLVQGRTEAFF; CDR3nt: TGTGCCAGCAGCTTGGTGCAGGGGAGGACTGAAGCTTTCTTT
abundance: once; d_gene: NA; j_gene: TRBJ1-3; len: 15; v_gene: TRBV4-1; CDR3aa: CASSQTGLSGNTIYF; CDR3nt: TGCGCCAGCAGCCAAACAGGCCTCTCTGGAAACACCATATATTTT
abundance: once; d_gene: NA; j_gene: TRBJ1-5; len: 15; v_gene: TRBV9; CDR3aa: CASSPGPYSNQPQHF; CDR3nt: TGTGCCAGCAGCCCCGGACCCTATAGCAATCAGCCCCAGCATTTT
abundance: NA; d_gene: NA; j_gene: TRBJ1-3; len: 14; v_gene: TRBV28; CDR3aa: CASRPESSGNTIYF; CDR3nt: TGTGCCAGCAGGCCAGAGAGCTCTGGAAACACCATATATTTT